This TCR beta chain was recorded in a study of T cells after yellow fever vaccination. Per germline, CDR1 SGHRS and CDR2 YFSETQ. V was pared by 0 bases and J by 1 base, with 14 bases between. The CDR3 is 17 residues long. As TCR cDNA was made by 5'RACE template switching, a universal primer site and UMIs were added. TCRdb reprocessed the 5' RACE reads with MiXCR, giving one entry per CDR3 protein. This sample has 230,000 or so distinct CDR3 sequences, with approximately 3.6% found just once. Whole-study findings and limits: Abundant contaminating clonotypes from the bulk population could appear in FACS-sorted repertoires.

This clonotype was seen repeatedly, ten times or more. Its specificity is not known. The sequence came from a young man who received the YFV17D yellow fever vaccine. V gene TRBV5-1 combines with J gene TRBJ1-3, with TRBD1 as a possible D gene (5 bases). Sample: PBMCs, taken 15 days after the yellow fever booster vaccination. The CDR3 region has the DNA TGCGCCAGCAGCTTGGAAGGGGTGCGCCGGTCTGGAAACACCATATATTTT. It translates to CASSLEGVRRSGNTIYF.